This TCR beta chain derives from a study of T cell responses to AZD1222 COVID-19 vaccine. Study findings and constraints: Spike-specific TCR repertoires showed rising breadth and depth after two AZD1222 doses.

Some clones are missing from TCRdb's copy, which holds only in-frame ones; the method was immunoSEQ multiplex PCR. The repertoire consists of 150,000 or so clones, with 85% to 95% occurring once and the leading ten covering over 0.8%. Notes on this clone: Its antigen is undetermined.

V gave up 2 bases and J gave up 9 bases, with 17 bases separating them. CDR3 size: 13 residues. Per germline, CDR1 GTSNPN and CDR2 SVGIG (reference sequence). The source material was peripheral blood, sampled on day 0 of AZD1222 vaccination. The chain recombines TRBV30 with TRBJ2-7, with D unclear. The clonotype originates from an adult in good health. CDR3 nucleotides: TGTGCCTGGAGTCCGCGGACCCCCTTCGGGCAGTACTTC. Its translation is CAWSPRTPFGQYF.